These 26 T cell receptor beta chains share one sample of origin, sequenced in a study of beta chain features in type 1 diabetes. Expressed TCRB transcripts were sequenced after all isolated RNA was converted to cDNA. The assay was immunoSEQ multiplex PCR, and TCRdb's table has in-frame clones only and misses some. The sample contains approximately 270,000 clones, 13% to 15% of which appear only once. Study outcomes and limitations: Type 1 diabetes patients had TCRB CDR3s that were shorter (moderately but significantly so) in all four CD4+ subsets.

These receptors lack a known antigen. Sample: naive CD4+ T cells from blood. Every receptor here comes from a man aged 25 to 40 with type 1 diabetes.

This clone occurred a few times. The chain links TRBV27 to TRBJ2-1, with 8 bases aligning to TRBD2. This CDR3 is 14 amino acids long. Germline V gives CDR1 MNHEY, CDR2 SMNVEV (reference sequence). Trimming took 4 bases from V and 6 from J; bases not matched to a gene: 5. The CDR3 sequence: CASSWGLGSNEQFF. The CDR3 DNA reads as TGTGCCAGCAGTTGGGGACTAGGCTCCAATGAGCAGTTCTTC.

CDR3 DNA sequence: TGTGCCAGCAGTGAGCCGGGTACCTACGAGCAGTACTTC. Protein: CASSEPGTYEQYF. This chain connects TRBV6-1 to TRBJ2-7; D is unresolved. In germline, CDR1 is MNHNS, CDR2 SASEGT. CDR3 length: 13 amino acids. The ends were cut back, 3 bases at V and 2 bases at J, with 8 bases in the middle.

The chain carries TRBV18 and TRBJ1-2; D is perhaps TRBD1 (5 bases). The V gene's germline CDR1 is KGHSH and CDR2 LQKENI. The CDR3 runs 16 residues. V gave up 3 bases and J gave up 0 bases, with 14 bases separating them. As DNA, the CDR3 is TGTGCCAGCTCACCCCCTCTACCGACAGCTAACTATGGCTACACCTTC. This gives the protein CASSPPLPTANYGYTF.

This clone came up a few times. J is TRBJ2-2 and V is TRBV29-1, with 10 nucleotides matching TRBD1. J gave up 8 bases and V 3 bases, and 6 bases lay outside the gene matches. Germline V gene sequence: CDR1 SQVTM, CDR2 ANQGSEA. The CDR3 has 14 residues. CDR3 nucleotide sequence: TGCAGCGTTGATTGGGACAGGGGAACGGGGGAGCTGTTTTTT. Its protein is CSVDWDRGTGELFF.

The V gene is TRBV5-4, the J gene TRBJ2-5; 7 bases map to TRBD1. CDR3 length: 14 amino acids. Germline loops: CDR1 SGHNT, CDR2 YYREEE (reference sequence). The J segment lost 3 bases and the V segment lost 4 bases, leaving 6 bases of the junction unmatched. The CDR3 DNA reads as TGTGCCAGCAGCAACCGGGACAGAGAAGAGACCCAGTACTTC. Protein sequence: CASSNRDREETQYF.

This chain joins TRBV7-9 and TRBJ2-2; the D gene is possibly TRBD2 (6 bases). The CDR3 is 14 residues long. V was clipped by 5 bases and J by 8 bases, with 15 bases between them. Germline V lookup: CDR1 SEHNR, CDR2 FQNEAQ (reference sequence). The CDR3 bases are TGTGCCAGCAGCCCCTCCGGGGGATCGGGGGAGCTGTTTTTT. Its translation is CASSPSGGSGELFF.

The chain couples TRBV7-2 to TRBJ1-2; no definite D call. The CDR3 sequence is 14 residues long. CDR1 and CDR2 (germline): SGHTA, FQGNSA. Trimming took 5 bases from V and 0 from J, leaving 10 bases between them. The CDR3 sequence: CASSLRQTNYGYTF. For the CDR3, the DNA is TGTGCCAGCAGCCTACGTCAAACTAACTATGGCTACACCTTC. Full variable domain (missing parts from reference TRBV7-2 and TRBJ1-2): GAGVSQSPSNKVTEKGKDVELRCDPISGHTALYWYRQSLGQGLEFLIYFQGNSAPDKSGLPSDRFSAERTGGSVSTLTIQRTQQEDSAVYLCASSLRQTNYGYTFGSGTRLTVV.

This clone was seen a handful of times. The chain recombines TRBV5-1 with TRBJ2-7; 7 bases fit TRBD2. The CDR3 has 14 amino acids. V was pared by 1 base and J by 5 bases, with 6 bases of the junction left unmatched. Germline assignment: CDR1 SGHRS and CDR2 YFSETQ. CDR3 region: CASSLTREKNEQYF. The DNA for the CDR3 is TGCGCCAGCAGCTTGACGCGGGAGAAAAACGAGCAGTACTTC.

This chain connects TRBV28 to TRBJ2-7; D perhaps matches TRBD2 (5 bases). V lost 6 bases to trimming and J lost 7 bases, with 19 bases between them. Germline CDR1 is MDHEN and CDR2 is SYDVKM. CDR3 length: 14 residues. The CDR3 DNA sequence: TGTGCCAGCAGCCCCCTGCCCGTTAGGAGGGAGCAGTACTTC. It specifies CASSPLPVRREQYF.

The sample holds a few counts of this clone. This chain joins TRBV4-3 and TRBJ2-1; possibly TRBD2 for D (5 bases). The germline V gene has CDR1 LGHNA and CDR2 YSLEER. The V gene lost 4 bases and the J gene lost 6 bases, with 19 bases spanning the gap. This CDR3 comprises 16 residues. The CDR3 spells CASSLTLRDFPNEQFF. The CDR3 DNA reads as TGCGCCAGCAGCCTTACATTACGGGATTTTCCCAATGAGCAGTTCTTC.

A few counts support this clone. This chain uses TRBV5-1 with TRBJ2-7; 12 nucleotides match TRBD1. From germline, CDR1 is SGHRS and CDR2 YFSETQ. With V trimmed by 2 bases and J by 3 bases, 12 bases remained unmatched. The CDR3 totals 18 residues. CDR3 region: CASSFSPSGTGGVYEQYF. The CDR3 coding sequence is TGCGCCAGCAGCTTTTCCCCGTCCGGGACAGGGGGCGTCTACGAGCAGTACTTC.

V usage is TRBV27 and J usage is TRBJ2-1, with 8 bases matching TRBD1. V was pared by 3 bases and J by 8 bases, with 3 bases of the junction left unmatched. This CDR3 contains 13 residues. Per the germline V gene, CDR1 is MNHEY and CDR2 is SMNVEV (reference sequence). CDR3 nucleotides: TGTGCCAGCAGTTTCAGGGGGCGTGATGAGCAGTTCTTC. Translated: CASSFRGRDEQFF.

CDR3 sequence reads: CASSFRTVNTEAFF. The DNA of the CDR3 is TGTGCCAGCAGTTTCCGGACAGTGAACACTGAAGCTTTCTTT. The chain recombines TRBV27 with TRBJ1-1; possible D gene TRBD1, 6 bases. Germline V gene data show CDR1 as MNHEY and CDR2 as SMNVEV (reference sequence). CDR3 length equals 14 residues. Deletions cut 3 bases from V and 0 bases from J, with 8 bases between.

This clone was detected a few times. This sequence joins TRBV7-3 and TRBJ2-1, with D possibly matching TRBD2 (6 bases). This CDR3 has 15 residues. Germline V lookup: CDR1 SGHTA, CDR2 FQGTGA. V was trimmed by 5 bases and J by 6 bases, leaving 17 bases between them. The CDR3 here is CASSKRTGSPNEQFF. As DNA, the CDR3 is TGTGCCAGCAGCAAAAGAACCGGGAGCCCCAATGAGCAGTTCTTC.

This clone was observed a handful of times. This chain's CDR3 is CASSRQSSNSGEQFF. In DNA form, the CDR3 reads TGTGCCAGCAGCCGACAGTCAAGCAACTCTGGTGAGCAGTTCTTC. V usage is TRBV5-4 and J usage is TRBJ2-1; D may be TRBD1 (5 bases). Germline V lookup: CDR1 SGHNT, CDR2 YYREEE (reference sequence). V lost 4 bases to trimming and J lost 9 bases, with 20 bases between them. The CDR3 is 15 residues long.

Of note for this clone: Other DNA sequences in the sample encode the same CDR3. The genes are TRBV18 and TRBJ1-1, with a tentative D call TRBD1 (5 bases). V lost 6 bases to trimming and J lost 1 base, with 9 bases between them. This CDR3 spans 13 amino acids. Germline V gives CDR1 KGHSH, CDR2 LQKENI. The CDR3 protein is CASSPGQNTEAFF. The CDR3 coding sequence is TGTGCCAGCTCTCCCGGACAGAACACTGAAGCTTTCTTT. Supplemented by reference TRBV18 and TRBJ1-1, the full variable domain reads NAGVMQNPRHLVRRRGQEARLRCSPMKGHSHVYWYRQLPEEGLKFMVYLQKENIIDESGMPKERFSAEFPKEGPSILRIQQVVRGDSAAYFCASSPGQNTEAFFGQGTRLTVV.

V and J are TRBV18 and TRBJ2-7; tentative D call: TRBD2 (5 bases). CDR3 length equals 16 residues. Per germline, CDR1 KGHSH and CDR2 LQKENI. Trimming shortened V by 6 bases and J by 0 bases, and 18 bases separated the two germline ends. The CDR3 DNA is TGTGCCAGCTCGCCAGGCCAGAGTCGGGGCTCCTACGAGCAGTACTTC. This encodes CASSPGQSRGSYEQYF.

This rearrangement joins TRBV7-3 to TRBJ1-1; D call uncertain. From germline, CDR1 is SGHTA and CDR2 FQGTGA. Deletions cut 2 bases from V and 1 base from J, with 5 bases between. This CDR3 has 13 amino acids. The CDR3: CASSLAENTEAFF. DNA for the CDR3: TGTGCCAGCAGCTTAGCAGAGAACACTGAAGCTTTCTTT.

The V and J genes are TRBV7-2 and TRBJ2-7; 10 nucleotides line up with TRBD2. This CDR3 has 17 amino acids. Trimming at V came to 5 bases and at J to 0 bases, leaving 10 bases not matched to a gene. In germline, CDR1 is SGHTA, CDR2 FQGNSA. The CDR3, as DNA: TGTGCCAGCAGCCGTAGCGGGAGGCCCGGGAGCTCCTACGAGCAGTACTTC. Amino acid sequence: CASSRSGRPGSSYEQYF.

As for this clone: Other DNA sequences in the sample encode the same CDR3. The V gene is TRBV5-1, the J gene TRBJ2-3; 8 nucleotides match TRBD2. The ends lost 2 bases at V and 6 bases at J; junction bases unmatched: 5. The CDR3 contains 14 residues. The germline V gene encodes CDR1 SGHRS and CDR2 YFSETQ. The DNA of the CDR3 is TGCGCCAGCAGCTTATCGGGAGGGCCCGATACGCAGTATTTT. Its protein product is CASSLSGGPDTQYF.

This clone was observed a handful of times. In DNA form, the CDR3 reads TGTGCCAGTAGTAGACAGGGGTCCCGAAGCTCCTACGAGCAGTACTTC. The encoded protein is CASSRQGSRSSYEQYF. This chain links TRBV19 with TRBJ2-7; 8 bases line up with TRBD1. Germline V gene lookup returns CDR1 LNHDA and CDR2 SQIVND (reference sequence). With V trimmed by 4 bases and J by 0 bases, 8 bases remained unmatched. The length of the CDR3 is 16 residues.

The chain joins TRBV19 to TRBJ1-5; the match to TRBD1 covers 8 bases. Germline values: CDR1 LNHDA, CDR2 SQIVND (reference sequence). The CDR3 has 15 residues. The V and J ends lost 4 bases and 6 bases, in that order; junction bases with no gene match: 8. In DNA, the CDR3 is TGTGCCAGTAGTACGCAGGGGGCGCCGGGTCAGCCCCAGCATTTT. Amino acids: CASSTQGAPGQPQHF. The full variable domain, rest sourced from reference TRBV19 and TRBJ1-5, is DGGITQSPKYLFRKEGQNVTLSCEQNLNHDAMYWYRQDPGQGLRLIYYSQIVNDFQKGDIAEGYSVSREKKESFPLTVTSAQKNPTAFYLCASSTQGAPGQPQHFGDGTRLSIL.

This clone was seen more than once but under ten times. The chain uses TRBV9 and TRBJ1-3, with TRBD1 matching 8 bases. This CDR3 is 15 amino acids long. The trim removed 3 bases at V and 0 bases at J, leaving 2 bases unmatched. Germline V lookup: CDR1 SGDLS, CDR2 YYNGEE. CDR3 nucleotides: TGTGCCAGCAGCGGGGGACAGGACTCTGGAAACACCATATATTTT. This sequence encodes CASSGGQDSGNTIYF.

The sample holds a few counts of this clone. The chain's CDR3 is CASSLGSTGELFF. CDR3 DNA sequence: TGTGCCAGCAGCTTAGGGAGCACCGGGGAGCTGTTTTTT. The rearrangement uses TRBV7-2 and TRBJ2-2; D call uncertain. CDR1 is SGHTA and CDR2 is FQGNSA in the germline V gene. The ends were cut back, 1 base at V and 4 bases at J, with 4 bases in the middle. The CDR3 is 13 residues long.

This clone occurred a few times. The chain carries TRBV5-1 and TRBJ2-5, with D possibly being TRBD1 (5 bases). The ends were cut back, 6 bases at V and 4 bases at J, with 13 bases in the middle. The CDR3 sequence is 13 residues long. CDR1 and CDR2 (germline): SGHRS, YFSETQ. CDR3: CASKQEGAETQYF. CDR3 coding DNA: TGCGCCAGCAAACAGGAAGGGGCAGAGACCCAGTACTTC.

This clone was counted a few times. This chain uses TRBV7-3 with TRBJ2-5; perhaps TRBD2 as D (5 bases). From germline, CDR1 is SGHTA and CDR2 FQGTGA. The V and J ends lost 4 bases and 0 bases respectively, with 6 bases between them. This CDR3 is 13 amino acids long. CDR3 loop: CASSWRDQETQYF. CDR3 DNA: TGTGCCAGCAGCTGGCGGGACCAAGAGACCCAGTACTTC. Drawing the rest from reference TRBV7-3 and TRBJ2-5, the complete variable domain is GAGVSQTPSNKVTEKGKYVELRCDPISGHTALYWYRQSLGQGPEFLIYFQGTGAADDSGLPNDRFFAVRPEGSVSTLKIQRTERGDSAVYLCASSWRDQETQYFGPGTRLLVL.